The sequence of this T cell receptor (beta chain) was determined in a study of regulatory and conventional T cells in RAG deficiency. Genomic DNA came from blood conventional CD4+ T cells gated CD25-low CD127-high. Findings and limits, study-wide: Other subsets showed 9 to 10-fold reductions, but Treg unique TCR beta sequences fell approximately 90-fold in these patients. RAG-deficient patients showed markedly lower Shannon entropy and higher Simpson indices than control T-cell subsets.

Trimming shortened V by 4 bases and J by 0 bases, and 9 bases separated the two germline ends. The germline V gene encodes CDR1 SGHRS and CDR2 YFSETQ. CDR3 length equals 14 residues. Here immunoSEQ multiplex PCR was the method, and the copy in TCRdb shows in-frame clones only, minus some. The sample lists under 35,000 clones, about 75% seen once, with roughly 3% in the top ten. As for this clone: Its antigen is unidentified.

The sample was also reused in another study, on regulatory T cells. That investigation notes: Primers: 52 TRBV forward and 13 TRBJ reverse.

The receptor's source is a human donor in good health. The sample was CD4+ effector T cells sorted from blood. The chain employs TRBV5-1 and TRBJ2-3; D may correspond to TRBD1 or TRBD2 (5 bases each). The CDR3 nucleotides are TGCGCCAGCAGCCTCAGGGAGAGCACAGATACGCAGTATTTT. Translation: CASSLRESTDTQYF.